This T cell receptor (beta chain) emerged from a study of a mutant IDH1 vaccine in newly diagnosed glioma. In the study overall: Most patients had received both radiotherapy and temozolomide, the prior options being radiotherapy, temozolomide, or both.

Time point reported: week 47, end of study. Vaccinated patients received 300 ug of mutant IDH1 20-mer peptide per dose, with topical imiquimod. Assay used: immunoSEQ multiplex PCR; TCRdb lists only in-frame clones, some missing. Among 30,000 to 40,000 clones, around nine tenths were seen once, and the ten largest hold 5.1%. The CDR3 consists of 15 residues. V lost 6 bases and J lost 0; bases outside the gene matches: 5. The V gene's germline CDR1 is SGHTA and CDR2 FQGNSA. Remarks on this clone: The antigen is unknown.

Material: PBMCs, obtained from a glioma patient whose treatment included an IDH1 peptide vaccine. This sequence joins TRBV7-2 and TRBJ2-1, with TRBD1 identical over 7 bases. The clonotype comes from a woman aged 40 to 50 with glioma. CDR3 residues: CASSQTGSSYNEQFF. In nucleotides, the CDR3 is TGTGCCAGCAGTCAGACAGGGAGCTCCTACAATGAGCAGTTCTTC.